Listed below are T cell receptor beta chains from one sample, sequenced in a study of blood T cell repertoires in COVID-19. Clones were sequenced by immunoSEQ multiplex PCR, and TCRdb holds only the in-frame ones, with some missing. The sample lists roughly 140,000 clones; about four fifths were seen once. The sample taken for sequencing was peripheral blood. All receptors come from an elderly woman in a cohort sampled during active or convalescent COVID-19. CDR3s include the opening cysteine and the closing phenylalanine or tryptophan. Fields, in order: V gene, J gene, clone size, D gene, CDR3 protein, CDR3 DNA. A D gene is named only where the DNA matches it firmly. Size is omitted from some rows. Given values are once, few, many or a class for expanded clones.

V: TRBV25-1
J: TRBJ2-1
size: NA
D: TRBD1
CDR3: CASSDGTGGFYNEQFF
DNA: TGTGCCAGCAGTGATGGGACAGGGGGTTTTTACAATGAGCAGTTCTTC

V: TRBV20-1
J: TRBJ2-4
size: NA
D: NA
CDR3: CSARVTSGQYF
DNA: TGCAGTGCTAGAGTGACTAGTGGTCAGTACTTC

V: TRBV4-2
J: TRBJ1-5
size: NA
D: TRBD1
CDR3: CASSQDYGQVNQPQHF
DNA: TGTGCCAGCAGCCAAGACTATGGACAGGTCAATCAGCCCCAGCATTTT

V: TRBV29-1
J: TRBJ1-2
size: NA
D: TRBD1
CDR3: CSVVFRTGANYGYTF
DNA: TGCAGCGTTGTTTTCCGGACAGGAGCTAACTATGGCTACACCTTC

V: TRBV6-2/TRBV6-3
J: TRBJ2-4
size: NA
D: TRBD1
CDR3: CASSVAYRGRGSIQYF
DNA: TGTGCCAGCAGTGTAGCCTACAGGGGTCGTGGTAGCATTCAGTACTTC

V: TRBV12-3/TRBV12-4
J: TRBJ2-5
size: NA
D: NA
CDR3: CASSLAWGETQYF
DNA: TGTGCCAGCAGCTTAGCGTGGGGCGAGACCCAGTACTTC

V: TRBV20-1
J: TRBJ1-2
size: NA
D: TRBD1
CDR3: CSASLAGTGGLDGYTF
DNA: TGCAGTGCTAGTCTCGCCGGGACAGGGGGGTTGGATGGCTACACCTTC

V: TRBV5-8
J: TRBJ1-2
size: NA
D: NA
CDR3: CASSPRGSGPYGYTF
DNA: TGTGCCAGCAGCCCCCGAGGGTCTGGTCCCTATGGCTACACCTTC

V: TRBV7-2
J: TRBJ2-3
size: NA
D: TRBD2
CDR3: CASSLVGTTGDTQYF
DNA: TGTGCCAGCAGCTTAGTGGGGACTACCGGTGATACGCAGTATTTT

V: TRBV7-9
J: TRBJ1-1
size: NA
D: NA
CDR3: CASSFSGGVYTEAFF
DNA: TGTGCCAGCAGCTTTTCGGGGGGAGTGTACACTGAAGCTTTCTTT

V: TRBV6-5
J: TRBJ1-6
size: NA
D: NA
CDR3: CASRSTTGSVLPLHF
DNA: TGTGCCAGCAGGAGTACTACAGGGTCTGTCTTGCCCCTCCACTTT

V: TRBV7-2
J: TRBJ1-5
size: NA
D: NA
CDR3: CASRRDHSNQPQHF
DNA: TGTGCCAGCAGGCGGGACCATAGCAATCAGCCCCAGCATTTT

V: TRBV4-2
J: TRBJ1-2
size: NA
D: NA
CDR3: CASSYDRTFYFTF
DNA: TGTGCCAGCAGCTACGACAGGACCTTCTACTTCACCTTC

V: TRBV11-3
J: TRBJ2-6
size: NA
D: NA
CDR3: CASSLGFGASGANVLTF
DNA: TGTGCCAGCAGCTTAGGGTTTGGAGCGAGCGGGGCCAACGTCCTGACTTTC

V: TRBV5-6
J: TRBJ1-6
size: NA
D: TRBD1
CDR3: CASQTGLGSPLHF
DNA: TGTGCCAGCCAGACAGGGCTCGGATCACCCCTCCACTTT

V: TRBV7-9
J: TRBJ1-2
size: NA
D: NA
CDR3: CASSLDGSYGYTF
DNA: TGTGCCAGCAGCTTAGATGGGAGCTATGGCTACACCTTC

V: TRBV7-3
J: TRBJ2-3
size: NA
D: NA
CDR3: CASSLSRASTDTQYF
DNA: TGTGCCAGCAGCTTATCGAGGGCCAGCACAGATACGCAGTATTTT

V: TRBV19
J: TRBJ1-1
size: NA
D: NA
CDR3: CASSINGGYNSFF
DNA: TGTGCCAGTAGTATCAACGGGGGGTATAACTCTTTCTTT

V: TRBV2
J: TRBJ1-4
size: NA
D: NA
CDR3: CASNDRSSTNEKLFF
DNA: TGTGCCAGCAACGACAGATCTTCAACTAATGAAAAACTGTTTTTT

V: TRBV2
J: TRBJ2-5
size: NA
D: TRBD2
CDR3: CASSEGLAGALKTQYF
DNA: TGTGCCAGCAGTGAAGGGCTAGCGGGGGCCTTGAAGACCCAGTACTTC

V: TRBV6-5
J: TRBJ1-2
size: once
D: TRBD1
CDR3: CASSTRQGMNYGYTF
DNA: TGTGCCAGCAGTACCCGACAGGGAATGAACTATGGCTACACCTTC